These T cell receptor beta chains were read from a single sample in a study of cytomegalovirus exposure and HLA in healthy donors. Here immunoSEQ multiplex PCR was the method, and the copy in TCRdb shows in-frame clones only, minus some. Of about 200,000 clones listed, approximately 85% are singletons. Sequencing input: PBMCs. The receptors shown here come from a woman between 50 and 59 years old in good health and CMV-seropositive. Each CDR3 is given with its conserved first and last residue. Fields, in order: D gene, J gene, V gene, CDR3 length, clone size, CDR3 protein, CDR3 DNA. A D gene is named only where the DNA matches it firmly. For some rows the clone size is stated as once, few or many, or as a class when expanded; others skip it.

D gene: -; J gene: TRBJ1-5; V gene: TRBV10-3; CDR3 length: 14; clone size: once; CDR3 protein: CATKNSGSNQPQHF; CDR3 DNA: TGTGCCACCAAAAATTCGGGAAGCAATCAGCCCCAGCATTTT
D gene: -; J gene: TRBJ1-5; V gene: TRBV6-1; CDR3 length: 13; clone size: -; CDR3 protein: CASSRGQYQPQHF; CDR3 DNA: TGTGCCAGCAGCCGCGGACAGTATCAGCCCCAGCATTTT
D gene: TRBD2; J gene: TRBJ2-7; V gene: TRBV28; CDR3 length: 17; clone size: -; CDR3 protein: CASSSRTSGGTTKEQYF; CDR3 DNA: TGTGCCAGCAGTTCTCGGACTAGCGGGGGGACTACGAAGGAGCAGTACTTC
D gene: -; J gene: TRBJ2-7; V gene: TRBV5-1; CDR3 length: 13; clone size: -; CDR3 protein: CASSFGPRGEQYF; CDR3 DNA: TGCGCCAGCAGCTTCGGCCCCCGAGGCGAGCAGTACTTC
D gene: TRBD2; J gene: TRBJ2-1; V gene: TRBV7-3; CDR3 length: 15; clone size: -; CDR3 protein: CASSLGLALYNEQFF; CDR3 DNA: TGTGCCAGCAGCTTAGGACTAGCTCTCTACAATGAGCAGTTCTTC
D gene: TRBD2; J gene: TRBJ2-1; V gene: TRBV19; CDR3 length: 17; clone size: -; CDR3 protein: CASSIETAGVSYNEQFF; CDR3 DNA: TGTGCCAGTAGTATAGAAACAGCGGGAGTCTCCTACAATGAGCAGTTCTTC
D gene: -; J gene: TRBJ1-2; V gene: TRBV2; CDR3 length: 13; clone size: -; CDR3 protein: CASSEVRAGGYTF; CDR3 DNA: TGTGCCAGCAGTGAGGTCCGCGCGGGGGGCTACACCTTC
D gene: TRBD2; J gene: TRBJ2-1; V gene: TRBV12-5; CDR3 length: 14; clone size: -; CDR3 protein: CASTGGGPYNEQFF; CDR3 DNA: TGTGCTAGCACCGGGGGGGGGCCCTACAATGAGCAGTTCTTC
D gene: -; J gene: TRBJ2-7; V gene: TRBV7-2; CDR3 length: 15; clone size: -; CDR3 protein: CASSLITSSSYEQYF; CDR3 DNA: TGTGCCAGCAGCTTAATAACATCTAGCTCCTACGAGCAGTACTTC
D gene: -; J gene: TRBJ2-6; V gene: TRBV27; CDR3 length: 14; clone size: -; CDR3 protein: CASSSRNGANVLTF; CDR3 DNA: TGTGCCAGCAGTTCTAGGAATGGGGCCAACGTCCTGACTTTC
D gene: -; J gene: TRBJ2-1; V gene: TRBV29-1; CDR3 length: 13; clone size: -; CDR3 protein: CSLQGGPYNEQFF; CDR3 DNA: TGCAGCCTACAGGGTGGCCCCTACAATGAGCAGTTCTTC
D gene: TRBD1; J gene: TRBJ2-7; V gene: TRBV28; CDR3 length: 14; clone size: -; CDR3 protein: CASRPGQDTYEQYF; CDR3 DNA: TGTGCCAGCAGACCGGGACAGGACACCTACGAGCAGTACTTC